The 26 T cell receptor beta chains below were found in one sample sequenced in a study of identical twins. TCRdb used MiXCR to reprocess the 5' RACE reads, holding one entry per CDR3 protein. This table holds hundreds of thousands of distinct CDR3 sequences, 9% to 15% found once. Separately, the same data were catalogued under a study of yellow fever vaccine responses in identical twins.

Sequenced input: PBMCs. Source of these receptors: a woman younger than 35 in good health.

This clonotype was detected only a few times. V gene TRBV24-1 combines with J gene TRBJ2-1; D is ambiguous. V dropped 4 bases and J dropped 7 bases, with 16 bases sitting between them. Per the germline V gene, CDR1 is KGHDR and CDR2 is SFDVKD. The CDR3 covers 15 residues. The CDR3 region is CATSDRRSAANEQFF. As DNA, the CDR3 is TGTGCCACCAGTGACCGTAGGTCGGCGGCTAATGAGCAGTTCTTC.

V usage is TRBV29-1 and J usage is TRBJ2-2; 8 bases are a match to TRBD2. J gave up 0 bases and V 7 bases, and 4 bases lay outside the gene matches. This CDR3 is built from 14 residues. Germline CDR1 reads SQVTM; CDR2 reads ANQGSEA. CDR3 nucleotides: TGCAGCGGAGATAGCGGGACGAACACCGGGGAGCTGTTTTTT. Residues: CSGDSGTNTGELFF.

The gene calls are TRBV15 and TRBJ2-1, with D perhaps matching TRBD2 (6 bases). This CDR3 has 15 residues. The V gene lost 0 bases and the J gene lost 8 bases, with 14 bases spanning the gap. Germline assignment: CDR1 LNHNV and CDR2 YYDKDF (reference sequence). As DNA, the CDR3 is TGTGCCACCAGCAGAGAAAAACTAGCTTCGGATGAGCAGTTCTTC. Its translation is CATSREKLASDEQFF. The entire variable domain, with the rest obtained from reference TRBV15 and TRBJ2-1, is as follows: DAMVIQNPRYQVTQFGKPVTLSCSQTLNHNVMYWYQQKSSQAPKLLFHYYDKDFNNEADTPDNFQSRRPNTSFCFLDIRSPGLGDTAMYLCATSREKLASDEQFFGPGTRLTVL.

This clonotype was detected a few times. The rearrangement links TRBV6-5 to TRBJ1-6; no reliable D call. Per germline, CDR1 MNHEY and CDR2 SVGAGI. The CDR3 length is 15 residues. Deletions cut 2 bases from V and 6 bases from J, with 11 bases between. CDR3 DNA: TGTGCCAGCAGTTACATCTTGAGGAGTAATTCACCCCTCCACTTT. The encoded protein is CASSYILRSNSPLHF.

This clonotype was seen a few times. CDR3 sequence reads: CASSWNPGRARTDTQYF. The CDR3 DNA sequence: TGCGCCAGCAGCTGGAATCCGGGACGGGCCAGGACAGATACGCAGTATTTT. The rearrangement uses TRBV5-1 and TRBJ2-3; the D gene could be TRBD1 or TRBD2 (5 bases each). The germline V and J ends were trimmed by 3 bases and 3 bases, with 20 bases remaining between them. Germline values: CDR1 SGHRS, CDR2 YFSETQ. The CDR3 loop spans 17 amino acids. Together with reference TRBV5-1 and TRBJ2-3, the CDR3 gives the full variable domain: KAGVTQTPRYLIKTRGQQVTLSCSPISGHRSVSWYQQTPGQGLQFLFEYFSETQRNKGNFPGRFSGRQFSNSRSEMNVSTLELGDSALYLCASSWNPGRARTDTQYFGPGTRLTVL.

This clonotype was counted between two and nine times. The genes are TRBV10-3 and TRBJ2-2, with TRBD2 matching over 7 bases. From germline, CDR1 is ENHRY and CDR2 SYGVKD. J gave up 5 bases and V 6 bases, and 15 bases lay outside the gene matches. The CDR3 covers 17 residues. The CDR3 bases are TGTGCCATCAGCGACCCGGGGCTAGCGGATTTTACCGGGGAGCTGTTTTTT. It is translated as CAISDPGLADFTGELFF.

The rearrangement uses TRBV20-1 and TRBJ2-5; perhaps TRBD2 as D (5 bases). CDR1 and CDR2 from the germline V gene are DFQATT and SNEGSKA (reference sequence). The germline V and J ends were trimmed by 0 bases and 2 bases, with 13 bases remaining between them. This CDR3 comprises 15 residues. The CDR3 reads CSAREVRGQQETQYF. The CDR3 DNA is TGCAGTGCTAGAGAGGTCCGGGGTCAACAAGAGACCCAGTACTTC.

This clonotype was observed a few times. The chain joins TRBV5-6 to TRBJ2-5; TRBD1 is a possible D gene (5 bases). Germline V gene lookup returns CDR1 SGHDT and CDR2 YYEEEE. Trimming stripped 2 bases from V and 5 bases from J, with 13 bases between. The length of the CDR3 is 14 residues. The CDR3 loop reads CASSLPTVRETQYF. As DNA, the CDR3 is TGTGCCAGCAGCTTACCGACAGTGAGGGAGACCCAGTACTTC.

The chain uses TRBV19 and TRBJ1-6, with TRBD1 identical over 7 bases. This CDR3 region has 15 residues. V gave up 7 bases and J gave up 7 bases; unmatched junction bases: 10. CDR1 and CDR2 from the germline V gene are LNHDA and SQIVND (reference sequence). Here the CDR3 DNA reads TGTGCCAGTAACCCGGAGGGGGCCCGGAATTCACCCCTCCACTTT. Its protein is CASNPEGARNSPLHF.

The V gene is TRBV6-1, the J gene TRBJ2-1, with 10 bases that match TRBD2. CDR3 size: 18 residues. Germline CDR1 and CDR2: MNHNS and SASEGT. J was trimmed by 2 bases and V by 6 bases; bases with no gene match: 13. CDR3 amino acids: CASRATKGLALTYNEQFF. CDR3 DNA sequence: TGTGCCAGCAGGGCTACAAAGGGACTAGCGTTAACCTACAATGAGCAGTTCTTC.

CDR3 protein: CASSLAPGPNNEQFF. CDR3 nucleotides: TGTGCCAGCAGCTTGGCCCCGGGGCCAAACAATGAGCAGTTCTTC. V usage is TRBV5-5 and J usage is TRBJ2-1, with D perhaps matching TRBD1 or TRBD2 (5 bases each). V lost 0 bases, J lost 5 bases, and 12 bases lay in between. CDR1 is SGHKS, CDR2 YYEKEE, per germline (reference sequence). This CDR3 comprises 15 residues.

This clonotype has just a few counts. Here the CDR3 reads CAGQGTANTEAFF. CDR3 sequence (DNA): TGTGCCGGACAAGGGACAGCCAACACTGAAGCTTTCTTT. The V call is TRBV10-3, the J call TRBJ1-1; 7 positions agree with TRBD1. Trimming cost V 11 bases and J 2 bases; bases outside gene matches: 8. CDR3 length: 13 residues. Germline V lookup: CDR1 ENHRY, CDR2 SYGVKD.

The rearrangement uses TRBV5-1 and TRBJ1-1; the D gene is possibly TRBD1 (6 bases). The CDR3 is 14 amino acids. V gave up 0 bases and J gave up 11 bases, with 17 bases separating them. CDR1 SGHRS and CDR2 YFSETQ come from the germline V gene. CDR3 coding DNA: TGCGCCAGCAGCTTGGTGGGGCCAGAGGGGGACGCTTTCTTT. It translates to CASSLVGPEGDAFF.

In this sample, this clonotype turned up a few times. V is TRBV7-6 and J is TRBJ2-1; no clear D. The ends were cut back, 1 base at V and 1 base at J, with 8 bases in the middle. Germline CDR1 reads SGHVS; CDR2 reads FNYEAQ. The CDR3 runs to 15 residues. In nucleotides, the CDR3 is TGTGCCAGCAGCTTAGGTCAGGAGTCCTACAATGAGCAGTTCTTC. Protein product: CASSLGQESYNEQFF.

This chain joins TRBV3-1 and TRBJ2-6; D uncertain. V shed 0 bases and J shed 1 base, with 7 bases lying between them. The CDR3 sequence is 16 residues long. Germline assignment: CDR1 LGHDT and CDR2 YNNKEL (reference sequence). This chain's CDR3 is CASSQDTLSGANVLTF. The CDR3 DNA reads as TGTGCCAGCAGCCAAGATACCCTATCTGGGGCCAACGTCCTGACTTTC.

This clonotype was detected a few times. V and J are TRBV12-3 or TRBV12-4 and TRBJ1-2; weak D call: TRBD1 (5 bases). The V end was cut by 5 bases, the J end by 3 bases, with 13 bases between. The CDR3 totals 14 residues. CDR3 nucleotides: TGTGCCAGCAGTACTCAGGGCGGGTACTATGGCTACACCTTC. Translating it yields CASSTQGGYYGYTF.

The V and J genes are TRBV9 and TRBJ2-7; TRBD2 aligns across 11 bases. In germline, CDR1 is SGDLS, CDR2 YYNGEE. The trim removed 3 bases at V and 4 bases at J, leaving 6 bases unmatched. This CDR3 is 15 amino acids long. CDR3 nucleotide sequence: TGTGCCAGCAGCGCTGAACTAGCGGGAGAATACGAGCAGTACTTC. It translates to CASSAELAGEYEQYF.

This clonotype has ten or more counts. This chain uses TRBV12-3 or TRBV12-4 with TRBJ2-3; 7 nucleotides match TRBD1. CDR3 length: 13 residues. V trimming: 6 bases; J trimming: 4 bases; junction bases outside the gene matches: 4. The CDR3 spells CASRGTASDTQYF. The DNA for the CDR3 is TGTGCCAGCAGAGGGACAGCCTCAGATACGCAGTATTTT.

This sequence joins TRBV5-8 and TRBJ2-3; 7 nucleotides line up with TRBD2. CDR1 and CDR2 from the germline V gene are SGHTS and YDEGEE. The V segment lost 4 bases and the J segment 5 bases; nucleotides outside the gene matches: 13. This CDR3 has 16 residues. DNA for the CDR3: TGTGCCAGCAGCCAAAGGACTAGTGGGGGTATAGATACGCAGTATTTT. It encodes CASSQRTSGGIDTQYF. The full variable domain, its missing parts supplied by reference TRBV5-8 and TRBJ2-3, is EAGVTQSPTHLIKTRGQQATLRCSPISGHTSVYWYQQALGLGLQFLLWYDEGEERNRGNFPPRFSGRQFPNYSSELNVNALELEDSALYLCASSQRTSGGIDTQYFGPGTRLTVL.

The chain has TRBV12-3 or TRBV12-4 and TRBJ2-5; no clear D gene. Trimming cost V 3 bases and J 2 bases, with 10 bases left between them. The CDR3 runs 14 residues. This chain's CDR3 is CASSLTNLQETQYF. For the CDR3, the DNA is TGTGCCAGCAGTTTGACGAACCTGCAAGAGACCCAGTACTTC.

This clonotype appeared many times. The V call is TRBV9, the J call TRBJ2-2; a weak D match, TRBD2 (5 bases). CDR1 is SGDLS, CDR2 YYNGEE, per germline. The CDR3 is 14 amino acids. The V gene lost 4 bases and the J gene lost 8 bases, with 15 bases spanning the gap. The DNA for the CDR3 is TGTGCCAGCAGCCCCCCGCTTAGCGCGGGGGAGCTGTTTTTT. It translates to CASSPPLSAGELFF.

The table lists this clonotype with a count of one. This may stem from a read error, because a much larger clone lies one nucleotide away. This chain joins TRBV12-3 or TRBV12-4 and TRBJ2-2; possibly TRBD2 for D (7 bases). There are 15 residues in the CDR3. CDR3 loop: CAGSRGGGNTGELFF. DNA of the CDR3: TGTGCCGGCAGCCGGGGCGGGGGCAACACCGGGGAGCTGTTTTTT.

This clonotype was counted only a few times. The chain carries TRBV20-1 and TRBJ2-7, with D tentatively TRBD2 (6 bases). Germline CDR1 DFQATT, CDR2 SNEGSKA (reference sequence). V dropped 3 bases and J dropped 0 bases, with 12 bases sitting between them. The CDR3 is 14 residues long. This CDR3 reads CSASPWDSSYEQYF. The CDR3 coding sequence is TGCAGTGCTAGCCCCTGGGACTCCTCCTACGAGCAGTACTTC.

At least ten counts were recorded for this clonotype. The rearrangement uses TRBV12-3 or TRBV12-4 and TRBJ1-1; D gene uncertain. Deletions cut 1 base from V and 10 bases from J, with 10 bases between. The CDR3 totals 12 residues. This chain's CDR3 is CASSLGGTGAFF. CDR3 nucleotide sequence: TGTGCCAGCAGTTTAGGAGGAACGGGAGCTTTCTTT.

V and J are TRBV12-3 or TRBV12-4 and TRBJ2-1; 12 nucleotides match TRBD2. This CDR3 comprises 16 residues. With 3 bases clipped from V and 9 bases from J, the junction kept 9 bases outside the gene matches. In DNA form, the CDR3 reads TGTGCCAGCAGTTTTAGACCTAGCGGGGGGGCCGGTGAGCAGTTCTTC. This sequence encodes CASSFRPSGGAGEQFF.

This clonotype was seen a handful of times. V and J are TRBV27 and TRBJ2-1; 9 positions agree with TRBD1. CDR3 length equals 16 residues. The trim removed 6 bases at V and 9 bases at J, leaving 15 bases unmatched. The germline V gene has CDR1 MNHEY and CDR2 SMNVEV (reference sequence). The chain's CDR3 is CASSRTGAMRTTEQFF. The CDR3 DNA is TGTGCCAGCAGCCGGACAGGGGCAATGAGGACAACTGAGCAGTTCTTC.